The 21 T cell receptor beta chains presented below share a single source sample, sequenced in a study of blood T cell repertoires in COVID-19. Assay used: immunoSEQ multiplex PCR; TCRdb lists only in-frame clones, some missing. The sample carries 200,000 to 250,000 clones, 70% to 90% recorded once. The sequenced sample consisted of peripheral blood. The source is a woman between 45 and 60 years old with acute or convalescent COVID-19.

This sequence joins TRBV5-1 and TRBJ1-5, with 9 positions matching TRBD1. This CDR3 comprises 15 residues. The trim removed 4 bases at V and 3 bases at J, leaving 5 bases unmatched. Germline V CDR1 and CDR2: SGHRS, YFSETQ. The CDR3 DNA reads TGCGCCAGCAGCGCGGGGACAGGGATCAATCAGCCCCAGCATTTT. Translating gives CASSAGTGINQPQHF. The full variable domain, in which reference TRBV5-1 and TRBJ1-5 provide the parts outside the CDR3, is KAGVTQTPRYLIKTRGQQVTLSCSPISGHRSVSWYQQTPGQGLQFLFEYFSETQRNKGNFPGRFSGRQFSNSRSEMNVSTLELGDSALYLCASSAGTGINQPQHFGDGTRLSIL.

V is TRBV6-5 and J is TRBJ1-2, with TRBD1 matching over 7 bases. The CDR3 totals 12 residues. CDR1 MNHEY and CDR2 SVGAGI come from the germline V gene. The junction had 5 bases not matched to a gene; V was cut back by 6 bases and J by 7 bases. The DNA of the CDR3 is TGTGCCAGCAGCTACAGGGGAGGTGGCTACACCTTC. Amino acid sequence: CASSYRGGGYTF.

The chain links TRBV3-1 (or the pseudogene TRBV3-2) to TRBJ2-1; D not resolved. V lost 7 bases to trimming and J lost 7 bases, with 8 bases between them. The CDR3 runs to 11 residues. The germline gives CDR1 LGHDT, CDR2 YNNKEL (reference sequence). The CDR3 protein is CASKKRNEQFF. The CDR3 DNA reads as TGTGCCAGCAAGAAGCGAAATGAGCAGTTCTTC.

This clone was recorded only once. The chain recombines TRBV25-1 with TRBJ2-5; D is perhaps TRBD1 (5 bases). The V gene lost 2 bases and the J gene lost 7 bases, with 14 bases spanning the gap. CDR3 length: 14 amino acids. Germline-derived CDR1 and CDR2 are MGHDK and SYGVNS. The CDR3 nucleotides are TGTGCCAGCAGTGAAATAGGGGCGGTGGGGACCCAGTACTTC. Its translation is CASSEIGAVGTQYF. The full variable domain, with the rest looked up from reference TRBV25-1 and TRBJ2-5, is EADIYQTPRYLVIGTGKKITLECSQTMGHDKMYWYQQDPGMELHLIHYSYGVNSTEKGDLSSESTVSRIRTEHFPLTLESARPSHTSQYLCASSEIGAVGTQYFGPGTRLLVL.

The rearrangement uses TRBV6-6 and TRBJ2-7; 11 bases agree with TRBD2. The CDR3 loop spans 15 amino acids. Trimming removed 5 bases from V and 1 base from J; junction bases left unmatched: 4. Germline V gene data show CDR1 as MNHNY and CDR2 as SVGAGI (reference sequence). The CDR3 spells CASSGSSGRSYEQYF. The CDR3 DNA is TGTGCCAGCAGTGGATCTAGCGGGAGGTCCTACGAGCAGTACTTC.

The chain carries TRBV5-1 and TRBJ1-1; 10 bases fit TRBD1. The CDR3 consists of 14 residues. V lost 2 bases to trimming and J lost 5 bases; unmatched junction nucleotides: 3. The germline CDR1 and CDR2 sequences are SGHRS and YFSETQ. The CDR3 reads CASSFDRGRTEAFF. The DNA for the CDR3 is TGCGCCAGCAGCTTTGACAGGGGGCGAACTGAAGCTTTCTTT.

The J gene is TRBJ1-2, the V gene TRBV11-2; 8 nucleotides align to TRBD1. The length of the CDR3 is 14 residues. J lost 8 bases, V lost 2 bases, and 7 bases had no gene match. Germline V gene data show CDR1 as SGHAT and CDR2 as FQNNGV. The CDR3 sequence: CASSLLQGGGGYTF. CDR3 DNA: TGTGCCAGCAGCTTACTACAGGGGGGAGGCGGCTACACCTTC.

V and J are TRBV9 and TRBJ1-6; 8 bases are a match to TRBD1. The CDR3 runs to 14 residues. Germline V lookup: CDR1 SGDLS, CDR2 YYNGEE. After removal of 3 bases from V and 7 bases from J, the junction contained 3 bases not matched to a gene. CDR3 region: CASSARTGNSPLHF. The DNA for the CDR3 is TGTGCCAGCAGCGCCCGGACAGGGAATTCACCCCTCCACTTT.

This clone is a singleton in its sample. CDR3 amino acids: CASSFNRETQYF. The DNA for the CDR3 is TGTGCCAGCAGTTTTAACAGGGAGACCCAGTACTTC. The chain recombines TRBV12-3 or TRBV12-4 with TRBJ2-5; TRBD1 might be the D (5 bases). The V and J ends lost 3 bases and 5 bases respectively, with 7 bases between them. The CDR3 has 12 amino acids.

As DNA, the CDR3 is TGTGCCAGCAGCTCAGGGGCAGTAACAGATACGCAGTATTTT. It encodes CASSSGAVTDTQYF. The chain links TRBV7-3 to TRBJ2-3; a possible D gene is TRBD1 (6 bases). The CDR3 covers 14 residues. Trimming pared 4 bases from V and 3 bases from J, leaving 11 bases between. Looked up from germline, CDR1 is SGHTA and CDR2 is FQGTGA.

This clone is a singleton in its sample. The V gene is TRBV3-1 (or the pseudogene TRBV3-2), the J gene TRBJ2-1, with TRBD2 matching over 7 bases. Germline CDR1 and CDR2: LGHDT and YNNKEL (reference sequence). With 4 bases clipped from V and 6 bases from J, the junction kept 9 bases outside the gene matches. The CDR3 length is 15 residues. CDR3 amino acids: CASSPGGSGFNEQFF. CDR3 sequence (DNA): TGTGCCAGCAGCCCGGGCGGTAGCGGGTTCAATGAGCAGTTCTTC.

The rearrangement links TRBV7-2 to TRBJ1-4; possibly TRBD1 for D (6 bases). Per the germline V gene, CDR1 is SGHTA and CDR2 is FQGNSA. V was clipped by 1 base and J by 6 bases, with 18 bases between them. This CDR3 is built from 17 residues. The CDR3, as DNA: TGTGCCAGCAGCTTAGTCCACAGGGTAAGAAAACATGAAAAACTGTTTTTT. Amino acid sequence: CASSLVHRVRKHEKLFF.

The chain couples TRBV18 to TRBJ1-5; D might be TRBD1 (5 bases). CDR1 KGHSH and CDR2 LQKENI come from the germline V gene. Between the trimmed V and J ends, which lost 5 bases and 5 bases, there was a span of 22 bases. This CDR3 is built from 17 residues. The DNA for the CDR3 is TGTGCCAGCTCATTAGTCGTTTCGGGGACGGGGGATCAGCCCCAGCATTTT. Encoded protein: CASSLVVSGTGDQPQHF.

The CDR3 loop is CASSVGPAGRLEQYF. The CDR3 coding sequence is TGTGCCAGCAGCGTAGGCCCCGCAGGTCGGCTCGAGCAGTACTTC. The rearrangement joins TRBV9 to TRBJ2-7; no clear D gene. The CDR3 extends over 15 amino acids. Trimming pared 0 bases from V and 6 bases from J, leaving 16 bases between. CDR1 is SGDLS and CDR2 is YYNGEE in the germline V gene. Drawing the rest from reference TRBV9 and TRBJ2-7, the complete variable domain is DSGVTQTPKHLITATGQRVTLRCSPRSGDLSVYWYQQSLDQGLQFLIQYYNGEERAKGNILERFSAQQFPDLHSELNLSSLELGDSALYFCASSVGPAGRLEQYFGPGTRLTVT.

The chain is built from TRBV6-2 or TRBV6-3 and TRBJ2-7; 9 bases align to TRBD2. This CDR3 is 16 amino acids long. With 5 bases clipped from V and 5 bases from J, the junction kept 13 bases outside the gene matches. Germline CDR1 and CDR2: MNHEY and SVGEGT. The CDR3 coding sequence is TGTGCCAGCAGTCCCCCGGAAGGGACTAGCATCAACGAGCAGTACTTC. As protein: CASSPPEGTSINEQYF.

The CDR3 reads CASSYATGALSYEQYF. In DNA, the CDR3 is TGTGCCAGCAGTTACGCGACAGGGGCCCTCTCCTACGAGCAGTACTTC. The V and J genes are TRBV6-5 and TRBJ2-7; 8 nucleotides align to TRBD1. Germline V gene lookup returns CDR1 MNHEY and CDR2 SVGAGI. The CDR3 length is 16 residues. Losses at the gene ends were 2 bases for V and 0 bases for J; bases not matched to a gene: 6.

Only a few counts were recorded for this clone. The chain couples TRBV9 to TRBJ2-1, with 13 bases lining up with TRBD2. V lost 2 bases, J lost 0 bases, and 14 bases stayed unmatched. The length of the CDR3 is 21 residues. The V gene's germline CDR1 is SGDLS and CDR2 YYNGEE. The CDR3 protein is CASSVSLYMTSGGSSYNEQFF. DNA of the CDR3: TGTGCCAGCAGCGTTTCTCTCTATATGACTAGCGGGGGGAGCTCCTACAATGAGCAGTTCTTC.

The V gene is TRBV5-4, the J gene TRBJ1-5; 7 positions agree with TRBD1. The CDR3 runs to 16 residues. Germline assignment: CDR1 SGHNT and CDR2 YYREEE (reference sequence). Trimming cost V 4 bases and J 2 bases; bases outside gene matches: 9. The CDR3 DNA follows: TGTGCCAGCAGCGTACAGGGGCCGGGAGGCAATCAGCCCCAGCATTTT. This codes for CASSVQGPGGNQPQHF.

The chain is built from TRBV11-3 and TRBJ2-7; weak D call: TRBD1 (5 bases). V was cut by 7 bases and J by 6 bases, with 10 bases left in between. CDR3 length: 11 amino acids. Germline loops: CDR1 SGHNT, CDR2 YENEEA. The CDR3: CASKDNLEQYF. The CDR3 nucleotides read TGTGCCAGCAAGGACAACCTCGAGCAGTACTTC.

The V and J genes are TRBV24-1 and TRBJ2-3, with 7 bases fitting TRBD1. The CDR3 runs to 14 residues. CDR1 KGHDR and CDR2 SFDVKD come from the germline V gene. The J segment lost 2 bases and the V segment lost 7 bases, leaving 5 bases of the junction unmatched. CDR3 DNA: TGTGCCACCAGGCAGACAGGGAACACAGATACGCAGTATTTT. This codes for CATRQTGNTDTQYF.

The rearrangement links TRBV24-1 to TRBJ2-7, with 9 bases matching TRBD1. J gave up 3 bases and V 10 bases, and 3 bases lay outside the gene matches. CDR1 KGHDR and CDR2 SFDVKD come from the germline V gene. This CDR3 is 12 amino acids long. CDR3 in DNA: TGTGCCACGGGGGACAGGGACTACGAGCAGTACTTC. As protein: CATGDRDYEQYF.